This T cell receptor beta chain emerged from a study of T cell responses to AZD1222 COVID-19 vaccine. Study observations and caveats: Baseline seropositivity characterized only a handful of AZD1222 recipients.

TCRdb's copy holds only in-frame clones and misses some; the assay was immunoSEQ multiplex PCR. Counted here are about 130,000 clones, approximately 91% occurring once; the ten biggest clones make up 5% to 6%. The CDR3 runs to 15 residues. In germline, CDR1 is SGHRS, CDR2 YFSETQ. The V gene end was trimmed by 1 base and the J gene end by 5 bases; junction bases not matched to a gene: 3. This clone occurred once. Its target is unknown. This clonotype was obtained from an adult who received the AZD1222 COVID-19 vaccine. The rearrangement joins TRBV5-1 to TRBJ1-5; 10 bases align to TRBD1. The starting material was peripheral blood, obtained 28 days after the second AZD1222 dose. The CDR3 coding sequence is TGCGCCAGCAGCTTGTCCGGACAGGGGGATCAGCCCCAGCATTTT. This gives the protein CASSLSGQGDQPQHF.